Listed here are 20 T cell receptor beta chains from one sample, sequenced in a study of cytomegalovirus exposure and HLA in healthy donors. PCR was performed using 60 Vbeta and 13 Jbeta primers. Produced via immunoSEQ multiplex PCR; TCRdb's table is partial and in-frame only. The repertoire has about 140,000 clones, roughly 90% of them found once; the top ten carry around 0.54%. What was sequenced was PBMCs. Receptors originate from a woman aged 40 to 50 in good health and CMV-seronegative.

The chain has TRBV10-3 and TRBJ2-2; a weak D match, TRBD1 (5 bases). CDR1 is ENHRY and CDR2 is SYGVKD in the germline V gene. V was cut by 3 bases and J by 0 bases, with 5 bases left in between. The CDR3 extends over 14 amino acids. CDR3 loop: CAISDRANTGELFF. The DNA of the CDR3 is TGTGCCATCAGTGACAGGGCGAACACCGGGGAGCTGTTTTTT.

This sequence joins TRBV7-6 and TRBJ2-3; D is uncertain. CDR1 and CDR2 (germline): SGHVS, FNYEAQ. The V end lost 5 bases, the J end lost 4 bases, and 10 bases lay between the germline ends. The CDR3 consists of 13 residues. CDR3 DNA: TGTGCCAGCAGCGCCCAGTTGGCAGATACGCAGTATTTT. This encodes CASSAQLADTQYF.

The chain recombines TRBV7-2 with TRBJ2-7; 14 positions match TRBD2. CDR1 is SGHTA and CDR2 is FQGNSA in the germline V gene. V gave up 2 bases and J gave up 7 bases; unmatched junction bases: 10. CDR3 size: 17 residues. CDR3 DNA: TGTGCCAGCAGCTTAAGCTCGGGACTAGCGGGAGCTGGGGAGCAGTACTTC. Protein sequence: CASSLSSGLAGAGEQYF.

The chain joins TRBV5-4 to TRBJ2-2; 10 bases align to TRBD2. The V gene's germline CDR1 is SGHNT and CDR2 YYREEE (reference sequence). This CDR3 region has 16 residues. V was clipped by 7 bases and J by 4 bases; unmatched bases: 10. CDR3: CASGSSGRGGTGELFF. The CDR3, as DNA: TGTGCCAGCGGCTCTAGCGGGAGAGGCGGCACCGGGGAGCTGTTTTTT.

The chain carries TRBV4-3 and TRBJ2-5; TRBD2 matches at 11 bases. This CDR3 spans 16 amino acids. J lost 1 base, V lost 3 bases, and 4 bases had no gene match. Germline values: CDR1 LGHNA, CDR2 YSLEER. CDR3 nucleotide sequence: TGCGCCAGCAGCCAGGGGACTAGCGGCACCCAAGAGACCCAGTACTTC. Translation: CASSQGTSGTQETQYF.

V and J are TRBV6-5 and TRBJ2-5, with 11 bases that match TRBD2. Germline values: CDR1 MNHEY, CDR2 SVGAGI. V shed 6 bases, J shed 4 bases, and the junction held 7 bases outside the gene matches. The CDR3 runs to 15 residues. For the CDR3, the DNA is TGTGCCAGCAGCATTACTAGCGGGAGAGGAGAGACCCAGTACTTC. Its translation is CASSITSGRGETQYF.

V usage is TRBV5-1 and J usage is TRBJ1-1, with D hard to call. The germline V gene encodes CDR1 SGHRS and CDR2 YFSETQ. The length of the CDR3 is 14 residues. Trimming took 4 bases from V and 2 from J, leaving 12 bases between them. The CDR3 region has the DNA TGCGCCAGCAGCACATCGGGAGGAAACACTGAAGCTTTCTTT. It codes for CASSTSGGNTEAFF.

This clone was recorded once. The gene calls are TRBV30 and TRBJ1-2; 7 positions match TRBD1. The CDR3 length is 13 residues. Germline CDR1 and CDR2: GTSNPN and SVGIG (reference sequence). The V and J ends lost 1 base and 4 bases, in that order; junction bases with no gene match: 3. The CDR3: CAWSAQGGYGYTF. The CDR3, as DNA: TGTGCCTGGAGTGCCCAGGGGGGCTATGGCTACACCTTC.

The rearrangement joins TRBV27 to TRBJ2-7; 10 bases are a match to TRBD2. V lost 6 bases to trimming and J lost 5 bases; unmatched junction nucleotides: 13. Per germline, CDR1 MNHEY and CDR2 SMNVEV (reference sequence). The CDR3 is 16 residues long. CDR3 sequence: CASSSVRAGGPNEQYF. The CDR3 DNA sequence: TGTGCCAGCAGCTCCGTGCGAGCGGGAGGGCCGAACGAGCAGTACTTC.

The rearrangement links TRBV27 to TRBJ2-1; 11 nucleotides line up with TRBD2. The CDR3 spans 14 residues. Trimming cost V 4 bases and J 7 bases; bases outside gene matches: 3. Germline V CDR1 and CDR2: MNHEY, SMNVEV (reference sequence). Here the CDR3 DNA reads TGTGCCAGCAGTTCGTTAGCGGGAGGGAATGAGCAGTTCTTC. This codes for CASSSLAGGNEQFF.

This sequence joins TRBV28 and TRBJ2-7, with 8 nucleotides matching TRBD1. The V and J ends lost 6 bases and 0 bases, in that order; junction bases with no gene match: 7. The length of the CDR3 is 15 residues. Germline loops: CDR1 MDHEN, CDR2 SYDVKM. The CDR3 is CASRRDRLRSYEQYF. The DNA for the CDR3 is TGTGCCAGCAGACGGGACAGGCTACGCTCCTACGAGCAGTACTTC.

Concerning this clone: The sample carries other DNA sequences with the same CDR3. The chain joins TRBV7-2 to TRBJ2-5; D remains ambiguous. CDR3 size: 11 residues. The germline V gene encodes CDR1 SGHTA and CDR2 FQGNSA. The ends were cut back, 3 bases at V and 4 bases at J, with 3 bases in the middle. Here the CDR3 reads CASSFRETQYF. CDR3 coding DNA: TGTGCCAGCAGCTTCCGAGAGACCCAGTACTTC.

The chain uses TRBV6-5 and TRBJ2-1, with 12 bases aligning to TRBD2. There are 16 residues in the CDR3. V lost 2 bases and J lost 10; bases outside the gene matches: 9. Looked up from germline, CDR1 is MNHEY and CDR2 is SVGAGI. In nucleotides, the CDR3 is TGTGCCAGCAGTTACCTCGGACTAGCGGGACGGGGGGAGCAGTTCTTC. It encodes CASSYLGLAGRGEQFF.

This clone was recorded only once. CDR3 nucleotide sequence: TGTGCCAGCAGCGGCACAGGGGATTACAATGAGCAGTTCTTC. Amino acids: CASSGTGDYNEQFF. V and J are TRBV11-3 and TRBJ2-1, with TRBD1 matching over 7 bases. Germline loops: CDR1 SGHNT, CDR2 YENEEA. The ends lost 5 bases at V and 4 bases at J; junction bases unmatched: 5. The CDR3 extends over 14 amino acids.

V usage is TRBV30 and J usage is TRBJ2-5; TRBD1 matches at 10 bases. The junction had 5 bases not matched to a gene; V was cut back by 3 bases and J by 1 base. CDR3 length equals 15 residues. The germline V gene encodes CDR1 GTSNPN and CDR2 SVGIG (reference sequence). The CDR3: CAWRFGTGVQETQYF. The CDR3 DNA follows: TGTGCCTGGAGGTTCGGGACAGGGGTCCAAGAGACCCAGTACTTC.

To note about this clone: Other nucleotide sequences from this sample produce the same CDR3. CDR3 amino acids: CAISESIRGTGPKQYF. CDR3 in DNA: TGTGCCATCAGTGAGTCGATCCGAGGGACAGGACCTAAGCAGTACTTC. The rearrangement uses TRBV10-3 and TRBJ2-7; 8 bases align to TRBD1. With 0 bases clipped from V and 8 bases from J, the junction kept 12 bases outside the gene matches. The CDR3 is 16 amino acids. In germline, CDR1 is ENHRY, CDR2 SYGVKD.

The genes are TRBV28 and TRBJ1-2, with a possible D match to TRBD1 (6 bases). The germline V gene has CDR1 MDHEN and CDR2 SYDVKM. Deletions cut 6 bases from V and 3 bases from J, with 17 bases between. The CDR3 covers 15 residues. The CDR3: CASSPWGRGDYGYTF. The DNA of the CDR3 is TGTGCCAGCAGCCCCTGGGGCAGGGGTGACTATGGCTACACCTTC.

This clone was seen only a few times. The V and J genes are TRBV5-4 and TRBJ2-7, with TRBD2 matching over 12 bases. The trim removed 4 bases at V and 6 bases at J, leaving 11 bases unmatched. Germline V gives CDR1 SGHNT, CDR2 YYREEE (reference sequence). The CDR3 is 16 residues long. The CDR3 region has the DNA TGTGCCAGCAGCCTCGCGCGACTAGCGGGAGTTCGCGAGCAGTACTTC. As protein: CASSLARLAGVREQYF.

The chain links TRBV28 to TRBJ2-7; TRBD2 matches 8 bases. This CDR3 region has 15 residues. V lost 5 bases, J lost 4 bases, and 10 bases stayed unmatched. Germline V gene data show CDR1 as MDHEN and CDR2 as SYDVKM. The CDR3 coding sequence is TGTGCCAGCAGTCTAGGACTAGCCGATAAATACGAGCAGTACTTC. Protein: CASSLGLADKYEQYF.

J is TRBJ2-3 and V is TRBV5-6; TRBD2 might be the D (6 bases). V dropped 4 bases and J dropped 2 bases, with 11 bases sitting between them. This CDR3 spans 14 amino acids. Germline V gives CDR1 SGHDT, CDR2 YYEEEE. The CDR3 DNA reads TGTGCCAGCAGCCTACCGGACTACACAGATACGCAGTATTTT. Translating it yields CASSLPDYTDTQYF.